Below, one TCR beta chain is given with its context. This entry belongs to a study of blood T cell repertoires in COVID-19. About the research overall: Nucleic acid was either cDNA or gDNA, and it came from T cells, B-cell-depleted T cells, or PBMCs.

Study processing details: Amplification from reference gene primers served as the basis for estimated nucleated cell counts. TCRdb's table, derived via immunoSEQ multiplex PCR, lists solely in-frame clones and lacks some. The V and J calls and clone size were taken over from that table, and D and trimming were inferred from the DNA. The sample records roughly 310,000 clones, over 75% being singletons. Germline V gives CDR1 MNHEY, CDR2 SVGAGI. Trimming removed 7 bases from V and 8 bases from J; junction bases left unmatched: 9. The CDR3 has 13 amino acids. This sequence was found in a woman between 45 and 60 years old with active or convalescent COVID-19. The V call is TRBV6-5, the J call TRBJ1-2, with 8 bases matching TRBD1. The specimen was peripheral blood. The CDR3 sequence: CASIRQGKEGYTF. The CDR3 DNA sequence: TGTGCCAGCATTAGACAGGGGAAGGAAGGCTACACCTTC.